Described below is a single T cell receptor (beta chain) sequence and its context. The source of the sample is a study of blood T cell repertoires in COVID-19. Study in general: The analysed material was cDNA or gDNA that came from T cells, B-cell-depleted T cells, or PBMCs.

The germline gives CDR1 MNHEY, CDR2 SMNVEV (reference sequence). The V end lost 5 bases, the J end lost 0 bases, and 14 bases lay between the germline ends. The CDR3 is made up of 16 amino acids. Source study methods: Using reference gene primer amplification, nucleated cell counts were estimated. The method was immunoSEQ multiplex PCR; TCRdb's version includes in-frame clones alone and lacks a portion of them. The D gene and trimming were derived from the DNA, and the V and J assignments and clone size from that table. Here the sample spans 100,000 to 120,000 clones, less than 75% being singletons. The sample taken for sequencing was peripheral blood. V usage is TRBV27 and J usage is TRBJ2-1; a possible D gene is TRBD2 (5 bases). The clonotype was recovered from an older woman with acute or convalescent COVID-19. The CDR3 sequence is CASSRPPGSSYNEQFF. CDR3 sequence (DNA): TGTGCCAGCAGTCGACCCCCGGGAAGCTCCTACAATGAGCAGTTCTTC.